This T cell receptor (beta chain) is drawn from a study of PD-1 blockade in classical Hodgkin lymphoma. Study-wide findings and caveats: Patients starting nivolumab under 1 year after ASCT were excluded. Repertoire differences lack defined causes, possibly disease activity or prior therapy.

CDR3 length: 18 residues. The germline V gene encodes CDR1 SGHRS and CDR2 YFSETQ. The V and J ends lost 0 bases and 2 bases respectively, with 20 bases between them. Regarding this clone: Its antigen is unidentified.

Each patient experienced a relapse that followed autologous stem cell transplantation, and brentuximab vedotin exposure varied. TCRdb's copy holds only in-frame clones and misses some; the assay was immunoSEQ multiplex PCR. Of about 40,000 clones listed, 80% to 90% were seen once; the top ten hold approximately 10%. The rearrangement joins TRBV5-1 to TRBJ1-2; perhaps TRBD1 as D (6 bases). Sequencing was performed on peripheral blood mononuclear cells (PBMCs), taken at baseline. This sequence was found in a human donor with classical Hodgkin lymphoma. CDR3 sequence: CASSLAGEGVFANYGYTF. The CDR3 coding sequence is TGCGCCAGCAGCTTGGCCGGAGAGGGGGTATTCGCCAACTATGGCTACACCTTC.